Following are 30 T cell receptor beta chains from one sample sequenced in a study of response to subunit inactivated influenza vaccine. In TCRdb, the RT-PCR reads were re-called with MiXCR into one record per CDR3 protein. The table records hundreds of thousands of distinct CDR3 sequences, approximately 12% of them present only once. The sequenced sample was PBMCs from blood, obtained roughly 47 days after vaccination. Receptors were obtained from a man in his fifties who received an inactivated influenza vaccine.

This clonotype has just a few counts. The chain couples TRBV30 to TRBJ2-7; TRBD1 is a possible D gene (6 bases). The CDR3 loop spans 14 amino acids. Looked up from germline, CDR1 is GTSNPN and CDR2 is SVGIG (reference sequence). V dropped 0 bases and J dropped 4 bases, with 13 bases sitting between them. The CDR3 DNA follows: TGTGCCTGGAGTGTAGGGGGACACCGGTACGAGCAGTACTTC. It codes for CAWSVGGHRYEQYF.

This clonotype was observed at least ten times. The rearrangement links TRBV4-2 to TRBJ2-7; D is uncertain. CDR3 length: 14 amino acids. Deletions cut 0 bases from V and 3 bases from J, with 9 bases between. Per the germline V gene, CDR1 is LGHNA and CDR2 is YNFKEQ. The CDR3 is CASSQDSTSYEQYF. The CDR3 DNA sequence: TGTGCCAGCAGCCAAGATTCAACCAGCTACGAGCAGTACTTC.

This clonotype was recorded many times. The chain uses TRBV29-1 and TRBJ2-7; 10 bases are a match to TRBD1. Trimming at V came to 4 bases and at J to 3 bases, leaving 0 bases not matched to a gene. This CDR3 region has 12 residues. Germline V gene sequence: CDR1 SQVTM, CDR2 ANQGSEA. The CDR3 coding sequence is TGCAGCGTTGGGGACAGGGGCTACGAGCAGTACTTC. This codes for CSVGDRGYEQYF.

This clonotype was detected ten times or more. The chain carries TRBV7-2 and TRBJ2-5, with D maybe TRBD2 (5 bases). Trimming removed 2 bases at V and 5 bases at J, with 12 bases between. CDR3 size: 14 residues. CDR1 SGHTA and CDR2 FQGNSA come from the germline V gene. The CDR3 DNA is TGTGCCAGCAGCTTATTCGCGGGTGTGGAGACCCAGTACTTC. Its protein is CASSLFAGVETQYF.

This clonotype appeared many times. The V call is TRBV6-5, the J call TRBJ1-5, with 7 bases that match TRBD1. There are 15 residues in the CDR3. V was clipped by 2 bases and J by 6 bases; unmatched bases: 7. From germline, CDR1 is MNHEY and CDR2 SVGAGI. Here the CDR3 reads CASSYGGGEGQPQHF. For the CDR3, the DNA is TGTGCCAGCAGTTACGGAGGGGGCGAAGGTCAGCCCCAGCATTTT.

This clonotype came up many times. The chain recombines TRBV12-3 or TRBV12-4 with TRBJ2-5; no clear D gene. The CDR3 sequence is 14 residues long. V gave up 3 bases and J gave up 4 bases, with 12 bases separating them. CDR3 protein: CASSFSTTRETQYF. CDR3 sequence (DNA): TGTGCCAGCAGTTTTTCCACCACCAGAGAGACCCAGTACTTC.

The rearrangement uses TRBV12-3 or TRBV12-4 and TRBJ2-7, with D perhaps TRBD1 or TRBD2 (5 bases each). The CDR3 loop spans 13 amino acids. V was trimmed by 7 bases and J by 0 bases, leaving 10 bases between them. CDR3 coding DNA: TGTGCCAGCACCGGGGCGAACTCCTACGAGCAGTACTTC. It codes for CASTGANSYEQYF.

This clonotype was observed a handful of times. V gene TRBV28 combines with J gene TRBJ1-6; 7 positions agree with TRBD1. The CDR3 contains 13 residues. V dropped 6 bases and J dropped 6; count of bases not matched to a gene: 2. Germline-derived CDR1 and CDR2 are MDHEN and SYDVKM. Here the CDR3 reads CASSGTANSPLHF. The CDR3 DNA is TGTGCCAGCAGCGGGACAGCTAATTCACCCCTCCACTTT.

The CDR3 nucleotides are TGTGCCAGCAGCACCCGGACTAGCGGGAGGAGCGAGCAGTTCTTC. It specifies CASSTRTSGRSEQFF. The chain couples TRBV7-2 to TRBJ2-1; 14 bases fit TRBD2. This CDR3 is 15 amino acids long. Germline CDR1 is SGHTA and CDR2 is FQGNSA. With V trimmed by 5 bases and J by 10 bases, 7 bases remained unmatched.

A few counts support this clonotype. The CDR3 protein is CASSPFGGPYEQYF. DNA of the CDR3: TGTGCCAGCAGTCCATTTGGGGGCCCCTACGAGCAGTACTTC. The genes are TRBV12-3 or TRBV12-4 and TRBJ2-7; possibly TRBD1 for D (6 bases). The V gene lost 5 bases and the J gene lost 2 bases, with 13 bases spanning the gap. The length of the CDR3 is 14 residues.

V usage is TRBV29-1 and J usage is TRBJ2-3, with D unresolved. Looked up from germline, CDR1 is SQVTM and CDR2 is ANQGSEA. The CDR3 extends over 13 amino acids. V was cut by 7 bases and J by 0 bases, with 11 bases left in between. The CDR3 sequence is CSAYPYSTDTQYF. The CDR3 DNA reads as TGCAGCGCCTACCCTTATAGCACAGATACGCAGTATTTT.

This chain connects TRBV10-3 to TRBJ2-2, with 9 bases identical to TRBD1. Germline V gives CDR1 ENHRY, CDR2 SYGVKD. Trimming at V came to 10 bases and at J to 4 bases, leaving 7 bases not matched to a gene. The CDR3 has 14 residues. CDR3 region: CASNGQGRTGELFF. CDR3 bases: TGTGCCAGCAACGGACAGGGGCGCACCGGGGAGCTGTTTTTT.

This chain uses TRBV15 with TRBJ2-3, with 8 bases lining up with TRBD2. V was pared by 7 bases and J by 3 bases, with 6 bases of the junction left unmatched. Germline V gene data show CDR1 as LNHNV and CDR2 as YYDKDF (reference sequence). The CDR3 contains 14 residues. The CDR3 bases are TGTGCCACCACCCCTAGCGGGTTGACAGATACGCAGTATTTT. Translation: CATTPSGLTDTQYF.

Many counts were recorded for this clonotype. This chain uses TRBV20-1 with TRBJ2-3; 9 bases line up with TRBD2. V was clipped by 6 bases and J by 2 bases; unmatched bases: 9. From germline, CDR1 is DFQATT and CDR2 SNEGSKA (reference sequence). CDR3 length equals 15 residues. The CDR3 DNA reads TGCAGTGCACGAGGCCTAGCGGGAATCACAGATACGCAGTATTTT. Translating it yields CSARGLAGITDTQYF.

The V call is TRBV12-3 or TRBV12-4, the J call TRBJ2-3; no definite D call. This CDR3 spans 18 amino acids. The ends were cut back, 11 bases at V and 0 bases at J, with 27 bases in the middle. The CDR3 protein is CACCPSVVGKISTDTQYF. As DNA, the CDR3 is TGTGCCTGCTGTCCCAGTGTCGTGGGGAAAATCAGCACAGATACGCAGTATTTT.

This clonotype was observed a handful of times. This chain uses TRBV20-1 with TRBJ1-2; TRBD1 agrees at 8 bases. This CDR3 has 14 residues. V trimming: 2 bases; J trimming: 5 bases; junction bases outside the gene matches: 7. Germline V gene lookup returns CDR1 DFQATT and CDR2 SNEGSKA (reference sequence). The CDR3 DNA sequence: TGCAGTGCTAGAACCGGACAGGGATTTTATGGCTACACCTTC. Translation gives CSARTGQGFYGYTF.

The chain combines TRBV27 with TRBJ2-4; TRBD1 matches 8 bases. The CDR3 totals 14 residues. J lost 3 bases, V lost 6 bases, and 4 bases had no gene match. The germline gives CDR1 MNHEY, CDR2 SMNVEV (reference sequence). The DNA of the CDR3 is TGTGCCAGCAGGCGCGGGACAGGCAAAAACATTCAGTACTTC. This sequence encodes CASRRGTGKNIQYF.

V gene TRBV5-6 combines with J gene TRBJ1-2, with D hard to call. V gave up 0 bases and J gave up 5 bases, with 14 bases separating them. Germline V lookup: CDR1 SGHDT, CDR2 YYEEEE. The CDR3 contains 15 residues. This CDR3 is CASSLDRSSSYGYTF. CDR3 DNA: TGTGCCAGCAGCTTGGATCGCAGCAGCTCGTATGGCTACACCTTC. Filled out from reference TRBV5-6 and TRBJ1-2, the complete variable domain reads DAGVTQSPTHLIKTRGQQVTLRCSPKSGHDTVSWYQQALGQGPQFIFQYYEEEERQRGNFPDRFSGHQFPNYSSELNVNALLLGDSALYLCASSLDRSSSYGYTFGSGTRLTVV.

This clonotype was seen at least ten times. V gene TRBV5-1 combines with J gene TRBJ2-3; either TRBD1 or TRBD2 may supply D (5 bases each). The length of the CDR3 is 14 residues. Germline CDR1 SGHRS, CDR2 YFSETQ. The V end lost 4 bases, the J end lost 3 bases, and 12 bases lay between the germline ends. The DNA for the CDR3 is TGCGCCAGCAGCCCGGGGCATAGGACAGATACGCAGTATTTT. Its translation is CASSPGHRTDTQYF.

This clonotype was seen at least ten times. The J gene is TRBJ2-5, the V gene TRBV5-1; D uncertain. The CDR3 has 13 amino acids. Trimming pared 1 base from V and 7 bases from J, leaving 11 bases between. Germline lookup yields CDR1 SGHRS and CDR2 YFSETQ. CDR3 in DNA: TGCGCCAGCAGCTTGCTGGTTTACGGGACCCAGTACTTC. This encodes CASSLLVYGTQYF.

J is TRBJ2-5 and V is TRBV20-1; D is possibly TRBD1 (6 bases). V was shortened by 7 bases and J by 3 bases, with 9 bases between the two germline ends. CDR1 and CDR2 (germline): DFQATT, SNEGSKA (reference sequence). The CDR3 extends over 11 amino acids. The CDR3 here is CSGTAKETQYF. CDR3 bases: TGCAGTGGGACAGCCAAAGAGACCCAGTACTTC.

This chain joins TRBV6-2 or TRBV6-3 and TRBJ2-1; 13 positions agree with TRBD2. Per the germline V gene, CDR1 is MNHEY and CDR2 is SVGEGT. This CDR3 comprises 15 residues. The trim removed 6 bases at V and 7 bases at J, leaving 6 bases unmatched. The CDR3 DNA sequence: TGTGCCAGCAGCTCACTAGCGGGAGGGAAAAATGAGCAGTTCTTC. It encodes CASSSLAGGKNEQFF.

This clonotype was seen more than once but under ten times. This chain links TRBV14 with TRBJ2-1, with D possibly TRBD2 on 7 matching bases. Trimming took off 4 bases at V and 1 base at J, with 14 bases between the two ends. The germline gives CDR1 SGHDN, CDR2 FVKESK. CDR3 length equals 16 residues. The CDR3 spells CASSPPGGRSYNEQFF. In DNA, the CDR3 is TGTGCCAGCAGCCCCCCGGGGGGCCGATCCTACAATGAGCAGTTCTTC.

This clonotype was counted between two and nine times. This sequence joins TRBV7-2 and TRBJ2-1, with D possibly TRBD2 on 5 matching bases. CDR3 length: 13 residues. V lost 1 base and J 9 bases, leaving 10 bases between the germline ends. Germline-derived CDR1 and CDR2 are SGHTA and FQGNSA. Here the CDR3 reads CASSLGELGEQFF. The CDR3, as DNA: TGTGCCAGCAGCTTAGGGGAGTTGGGTGAGCAGTTCTTC.

V gene TRBV5-1 combines with J gene TRBJ2-1, with TRBD2 matching 7 bases. This CDR3 comprises 14 residues. V lost 6 bases to trimming and J lost 3 bases; unmatched junction nucleotides: 6. Per the germline V gene, CDR1 is SGHRS and CDR2 is YFSETQ. CDR3 loop: CASIGGGSYNEQFF. DNA for the CDR3: TGCGCCAGCATCGGAGGCGGGAGCTACAATGAGCAGTTCTTC.

This rearrangement joins TRBV12-3 or TRBV12-4 to TRBJ1-5; D is perhaps TRBD1 (6 bases). This CDR3 spans 14 amino acids. The germline V and J ends were trimmed by 5 bases and 4 bases, with 12 bases remaining between them. The CDR3 sequence is CASSPYRVNQPQHF. Here the CDR3 DNA reads TGTGCCAGCAGTCCTTACAGGGTTAATCAGCCCCAGCATTTT.

A few counts support this clonotype. The chain joins TRBV12-3 or TRBV12-4 to TRBJ1-1, with a possible D match to TRBD1 (5 bases). V lost 6 bases to trimming and J lost 1 base, with 15 bases between them. CDR3 length equals 15 residues. CDR3 in amino acids: CASSPGLGPNTEAFF. In DNA form, the CDR3 reads TGTGCCAGCAGCCCGGGACTCGGGCCGAACACTGAAGCTTTCTTT.

The rearrangement uses TRBV7-8 and TRBJ1-1; D is uncertain. This CDR3 region has 19 residues. V lost 1 base to trimming and J lost 0 bases, with 21 bases between them. Per germline, CDR1 SGHVS and CDR2 FQNEAQ. CDR3 in amino acids: CASSLGLRSGRTMNTEAFF. The CDR3 bases are TGTGCCAGCAGCTTAGGATTACGTTCAGGACGAACTATGAACACTGAAGCTTTCTTT.

This clonotype occurred a few times. The chain is built from TRBV12-3 or TRBV12-4 and TRBJ1-5; TRBD1 might be the D (6 bases). CDR3 length equals 14 residues. V shed 3 bases and J shed 4 bases, with 10 bases lying between them. CDR3 DNA: TGTGCCAGCAGTTTTGCAGGGGAAAATCAGCCCCAGCATTTT. It specifies CASSFAGENQPQHF.

The chain links TRBV3-1 to TRBJ2-3; TRBD2 agrees at 9 bases. J lost 3 bases, V lost 2 bases, and 6 bases had no gene match. The CDR3 extends over 16 amino acids. Germline V lookup: CDR1 LGHDT, CDR2 YNNKEL (reference sequence). The chain's CDR3 is CASSQHASGTTDTQYF. CDR3 nucleotide sequence: TGTGCCAGCAGCCAACATGCTAGCGGGACGACAGATACGCAGTATTTT.